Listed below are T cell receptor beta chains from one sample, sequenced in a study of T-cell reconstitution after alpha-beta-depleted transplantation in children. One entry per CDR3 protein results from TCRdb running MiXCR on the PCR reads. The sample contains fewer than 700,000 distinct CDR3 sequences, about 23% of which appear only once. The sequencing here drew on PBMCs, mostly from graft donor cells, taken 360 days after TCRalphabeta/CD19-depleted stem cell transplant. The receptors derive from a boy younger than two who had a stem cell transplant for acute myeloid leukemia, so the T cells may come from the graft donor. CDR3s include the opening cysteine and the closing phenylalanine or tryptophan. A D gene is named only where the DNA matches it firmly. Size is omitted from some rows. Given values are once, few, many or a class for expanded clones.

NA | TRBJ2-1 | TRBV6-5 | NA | CASSYSERVGALQFF | TGTGCCAGCAGTTACTCGGAAAGGGTCGGGGCCTTGCAGTTCTTC
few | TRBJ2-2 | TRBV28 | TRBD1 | CASRRAGGNGRANTGELFF | TGTGCCAGCAGACGGGCAGGGGGCAACGGACGTGCGAACACCGGGGAGCTGTTTTTT
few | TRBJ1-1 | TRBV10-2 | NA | CASSEWGRTEAFF | TGCGCCAGCAGTGAGTGGGGACGGACTGAAGCTTTCTTT
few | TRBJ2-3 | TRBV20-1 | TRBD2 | CSASNGGLMGDTQYF | TGCAGTGCTAGCAACGGGGGGTTGATGGGAGATACGCAGTATTTT
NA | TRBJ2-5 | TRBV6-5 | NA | CASSFSQTQYF | TGTGCCAGCAGCTTTTCCCAGACCCAGTACTTC
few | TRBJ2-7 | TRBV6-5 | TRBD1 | CASGRDREISYEQYF | TGTGCCAGCGGGAGGGACAGGGAGATCTCCTACGAGCAGTACTTC
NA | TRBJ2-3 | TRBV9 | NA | CASSGGPLGSTDTQYF | TGTGCCAGCAGCGGGGGGCCCCTCGGTAGCACAGATACGCAGTATTTT
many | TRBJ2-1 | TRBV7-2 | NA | CASSLGGGNEQFF | TGCGCCAGCAGCTTGGGAGGGGGCAATGAGCAGTTCTTC
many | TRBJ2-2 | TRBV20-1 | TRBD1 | CSASLRGLTGELFF | TGCAGTGCTAGCCTTAGGGGGCTCACCGGGGAGCTGTTTTTT
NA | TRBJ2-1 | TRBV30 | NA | CAWKRGVLRNEQFF | TGTGCCTGGAAAAGGGGCGTCCTAAGGAATGAGCAGTTCTTC
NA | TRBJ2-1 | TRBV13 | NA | CASSRGNNNEQFF | TGTGCCAGCAGCCGGGGGAATAACAATGAGCAGTTCTTC
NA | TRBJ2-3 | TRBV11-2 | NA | CASSLTRSPTDTQYF | TGTGCCAGCAGCCTGACTCGTAGCCCCACAGATACGCAGTATTTT
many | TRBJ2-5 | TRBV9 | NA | CASSVVGRICQETQYF | TGTGCCAGCAGCGTAGTTGGCCGAATCTGTCAAGAGACCCAGTACTTC
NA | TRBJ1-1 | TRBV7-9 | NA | CASSPGGGVNTEAFF | TGTGCCAGCAGCCCCGGTGGGGGGGTGAACACTGAAGCTTTCTTT
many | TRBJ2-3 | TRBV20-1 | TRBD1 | CSARPLPTGIETDTQYF | TGCAGTGCTAGACCCCTCCCGACAGGGATAGAGACAGATACGCAGTATTTT
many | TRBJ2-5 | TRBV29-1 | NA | CSAPGVETQYF | TGCAGCGCCCCGGGGGTGGAGACCCAGTACTTC